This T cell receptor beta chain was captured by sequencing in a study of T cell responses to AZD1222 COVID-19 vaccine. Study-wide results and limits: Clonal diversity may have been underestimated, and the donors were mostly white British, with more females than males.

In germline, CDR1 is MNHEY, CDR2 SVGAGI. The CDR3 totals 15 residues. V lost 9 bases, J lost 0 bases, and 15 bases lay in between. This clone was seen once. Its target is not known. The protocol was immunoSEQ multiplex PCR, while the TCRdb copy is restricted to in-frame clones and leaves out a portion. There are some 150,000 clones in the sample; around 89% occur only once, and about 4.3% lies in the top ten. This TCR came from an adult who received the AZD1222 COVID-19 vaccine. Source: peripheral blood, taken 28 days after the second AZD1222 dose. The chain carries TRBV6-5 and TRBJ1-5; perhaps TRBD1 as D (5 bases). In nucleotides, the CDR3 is TGTGCCAGTTCCTTAGGGGTAGCTAGCAATCAGCCCCAGCATTTT. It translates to CASSLGVASNQPQHF.